This paragraph covers one T cell receptor beta chain sequence. RNA was extracted with the RNeasy kit, and a quantity of about 0.45 to 1 ug was reverse transcribed using random hexamers. TCR beta CDR3 was amplified by immunoSEQ multiplex PCR. This amplification extended across 54 Vbeta and 13 Jbeta segments. TCRdb reprocessed the immunoSEQ multiplex PCR reads with MiXCR, giving one entry per CDR3 protein. The repertoire holds about 130,000 distinct CDR3 sequences, 90% to 95% seen once, with approximately 0.29% in the top ten. This entry comes from a study of CD8 T cells in Susac syndrome. V was cut by 5 bases and J by 4 bases, with 17 bases left in between. CDR1 and CDR2 from the germline V gene are SEHNR and FQNEAQ (reference sequence). This CDR3 is built from 15 residues.

V and J are TRBV7-9 and TRBJ1-2; D not certain. The sequence was obtained from a human donor with multiple sclerosis. The specimen sequenced was CD8+ T cells from PBMCs. This CDR3 reads CASSPRPVRIYGYTF. The CDR3 nucleotides are TGTGCCAGCAGCCCACGTCCCGTGCGAATCTATGGCTACACCTTC.